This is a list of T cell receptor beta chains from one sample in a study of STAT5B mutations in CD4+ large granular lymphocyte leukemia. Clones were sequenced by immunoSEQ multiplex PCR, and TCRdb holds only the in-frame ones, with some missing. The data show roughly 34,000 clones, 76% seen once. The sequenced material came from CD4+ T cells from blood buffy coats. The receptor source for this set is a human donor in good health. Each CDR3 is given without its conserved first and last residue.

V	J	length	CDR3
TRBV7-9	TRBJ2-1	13	ASSAQGSSYNEQF
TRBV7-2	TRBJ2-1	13	ASSSFGGAYNEQF
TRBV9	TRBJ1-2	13	ASSVDPPGPWGYT
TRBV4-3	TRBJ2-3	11	ASSQTSTDTQY
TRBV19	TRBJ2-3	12	ASSTQGGADTQY
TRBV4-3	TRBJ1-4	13	ASSQERGLREKLF
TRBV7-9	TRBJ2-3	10	ASSRGEHTQY
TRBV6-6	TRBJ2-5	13	ASSWSGGISETQY
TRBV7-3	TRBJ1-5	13	ASSLTGGFGQPQH
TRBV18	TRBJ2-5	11	ASSPQAQETQY
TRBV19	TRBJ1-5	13	ASTLTGARNQPQH
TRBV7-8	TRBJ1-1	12	ASSFNTGNTEAF
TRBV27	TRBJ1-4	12	ASSRTLTNEKLF
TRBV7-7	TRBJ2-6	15	ASSPLDLPSGANVLT
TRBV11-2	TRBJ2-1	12	ASSLLGGNNEQF
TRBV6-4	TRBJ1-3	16	ASSGSPGGQTSGNTIY
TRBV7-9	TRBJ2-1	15	ASSLARGVAGAGEQF
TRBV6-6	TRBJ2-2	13	ASSRQGQNTGELF
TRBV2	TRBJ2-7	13	ASSQPGTGGYEQY
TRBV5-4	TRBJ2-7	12	ASSLPTGTYEQY
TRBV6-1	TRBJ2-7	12	ASSGQGISYEQY
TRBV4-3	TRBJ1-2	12	ASSPSSGGYGYT
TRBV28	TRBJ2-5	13	ASSYPGQGRETQY
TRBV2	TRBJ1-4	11	ATRQGPGEKLF
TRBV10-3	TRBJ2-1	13	AISGLGLQGNEQF
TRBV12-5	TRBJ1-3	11	ASGLSSGNTIY